This T cell receptor (beta chain) was recorded in a study of blood T cell repertoires in COVID-19. Repertoires were generated with immunoSEQ multiplex PCR, while TCRdb's copy carries only in-frame clones and drops some. This sample has approximately 280,000 clones, with around 85% found just once. V trimming: 5 bases; J trimming: 4 bases; junction bases outside the gene matches: 5. Germline assignment: CDR1 GTSNPN and CDR2 SVGIG (reference sequence). The CDR3 runs 15 residues. The sequence derives from a human donor with COVID-19, enrolled during active disease. The donor label of this sample is uncertain. V gene TRBV30 combines with J gene TRBJ2-2, with 12 bases identical to TRBD2. The source material was peripheral blood. CDR3 bases: TGTGCCTGGGGGGGACTAGCGGGTTTCACCGGGGAGCTGTTTTTT. This gives the protein CAWGGLAGFTGELFF.